The clone carrying this T cell receptor beta chain was counted between two and nine times. The antigen is undetermined. It was by quantitative 5'-RACE with molecular barcodes that TCR beta libraries were made. TCRdb processed the 5' RACE reads anew with MiXCR; each CDR3 protein has one entry. This table holds a few hundred thousand distinct CDR3 sequences, 6.5% to 10% found once. CDR1 and CDR2 (germline): LNHNV, YYDKDF (reference sequence). The CDR3 loop spans 16 amino acids. Trimming left V 0 bases short and J 4 bases short, with 13 bases between. The data were obtained in a study of CD8 T cells in ankylosing spondylitis. Notes on the study in general: As for the disease-linked clones, they showed a CD8+ phenotype and occurred at relatively low frequencies in peripheral blood. One TCR beta motif, made up of seven to nine highly homologous variants, appeared characteristic of ankylosing spondylitis blood. Previous work reported some of these motif variants in the synovial fluid and blood of reactive arthritis.

The J gene is TRBJ2-1, the V gene TRBV15, with D possibly TRBD2 on 6 matching bases. This TCR came from a male donor with ankylosing spondylitis. Sequencing was performed on blood, either unsorted or a sorted T cell fraction (not recorded which). For the CDR3, the DNA is TGTGCCACCAGCAGAGACCTAGCGACCCGGTACAATGAGCAGTTCTTC. Amino acid sequence: CATSRDLATRYNEQFF.